Below, one T cell receptor (beta chain) is given with its context. Its antigen is unknown. These data originate in a study of T cell responses to AZD1222 COVID-19 vaccine. Investigators merged groups given second doses at roughly 4 or roughly 12 weeks. The CDR3 is 14 amino acids. V lost 2 bases, J lost 4 bases, and 3 bases stayed unmatched. CDR1 and CDR2 (germline): SEHNR, FQNEAQ (reference sequence). The table came from immunoSEQ multiplex PCR; TCRdb's copy has only in-frame clones and leaves some out. The data hold 250,000 to 300,000 clones, with 90% to 95% observed a single time. General observations from the study: The peak T cell response came first, and repertoires were sampled only after it. The study reported that nearly half of spike-specific TCRs target unmutated variant regions. In a largely white British group with more females than males, clonal diversity was possibly underestimated.

This clonotype was sampled from an adult who received the AZD1222 COVID-19 vaccine. The rearrangement links TRBV7-9 to TRBJ2-7; 9 nucleotides line up with TRBD1. The input for sequencing was peripheral blood, taken 28 days after the second AZD1222 dose. CDR3 bases: TGTGCCAGCAGCTTACTGGGACAGGGTTACGAGCAGTACTTC. As protein: CASSLLGQGYEQYF.